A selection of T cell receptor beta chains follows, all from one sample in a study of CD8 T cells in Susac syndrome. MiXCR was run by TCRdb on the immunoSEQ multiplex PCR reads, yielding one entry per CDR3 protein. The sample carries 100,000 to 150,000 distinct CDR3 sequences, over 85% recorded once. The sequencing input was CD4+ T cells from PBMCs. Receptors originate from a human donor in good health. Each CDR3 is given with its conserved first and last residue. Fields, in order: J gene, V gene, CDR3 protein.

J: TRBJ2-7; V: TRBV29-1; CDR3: CSVDGQGGSYEQYF
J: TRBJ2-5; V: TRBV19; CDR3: CASSPGGAEVQETQYF
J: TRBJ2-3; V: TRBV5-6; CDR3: CASSLGGRDTDTQYF
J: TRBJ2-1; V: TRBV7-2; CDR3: CASSSFGGYNEQFF
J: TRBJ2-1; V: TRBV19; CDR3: CASSIGIWGTRNYNEQFF
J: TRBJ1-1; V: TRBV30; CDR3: CACPSRDSSLNTEAFF
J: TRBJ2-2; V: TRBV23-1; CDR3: CASSQSVAGVRDTGELFF
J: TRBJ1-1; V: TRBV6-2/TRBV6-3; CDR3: CASSYTTDRVGAFF
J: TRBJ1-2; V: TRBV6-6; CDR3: CASNPLIGPNGYTF
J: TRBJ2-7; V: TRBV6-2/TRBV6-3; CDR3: CASSYIYEQYF
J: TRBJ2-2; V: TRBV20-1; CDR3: CSARVSLAGGTGELFF
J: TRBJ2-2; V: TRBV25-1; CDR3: CASSVPGTSGTGELFF
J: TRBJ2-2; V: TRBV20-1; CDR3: CSAAGSSGYTGELFF
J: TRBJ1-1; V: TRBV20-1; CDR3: CSARGLPFGTEAFF
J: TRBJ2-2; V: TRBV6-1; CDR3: CASRAQMNTGELFF
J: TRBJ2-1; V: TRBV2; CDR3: CASSGGASGSVYEQFF
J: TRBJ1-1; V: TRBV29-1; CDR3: CSVEWRGGAEAFF
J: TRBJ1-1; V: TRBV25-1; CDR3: CASTPGGPPEAFF
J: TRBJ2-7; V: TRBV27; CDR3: CASSSLPGRGSYEQYF
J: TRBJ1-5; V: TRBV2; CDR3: CASIPDTSLMTGAEPQHF
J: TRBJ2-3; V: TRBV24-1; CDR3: CATSDLRGRTDTQYF
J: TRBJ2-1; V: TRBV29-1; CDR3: CSVEVMEQGYNEQFF
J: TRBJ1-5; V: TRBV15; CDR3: CATSRDFAGNQPQHF
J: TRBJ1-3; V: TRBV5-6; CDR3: CASSIGLPISGNTIYF
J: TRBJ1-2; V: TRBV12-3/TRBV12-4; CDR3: CASSSRTSQGHGYTF
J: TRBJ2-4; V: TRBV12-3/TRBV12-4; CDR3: CASSLREAKNIQYF
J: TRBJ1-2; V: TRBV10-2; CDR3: CASSEDRGNYGYTF
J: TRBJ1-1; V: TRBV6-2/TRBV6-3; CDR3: CASSYLVRTEAFF
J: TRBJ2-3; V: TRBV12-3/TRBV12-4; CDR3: CASTPQGDTQYF
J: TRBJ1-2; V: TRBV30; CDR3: CAWSVLSRGTGYTF
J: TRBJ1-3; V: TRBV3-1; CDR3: CASSQDGGSGNTIYF
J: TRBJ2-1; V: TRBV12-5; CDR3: CASGFGLADYNEQFF
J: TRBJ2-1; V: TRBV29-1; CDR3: CSASGRVGTNEQFF
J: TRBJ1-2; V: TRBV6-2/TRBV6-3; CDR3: CASSSPTTSYTF
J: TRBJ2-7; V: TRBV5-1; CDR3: CASSFGTIYSYEQYF
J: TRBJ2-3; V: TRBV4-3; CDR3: CASSQDLGPVLDTQYF
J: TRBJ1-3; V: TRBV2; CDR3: CASSGITSGNTIYF
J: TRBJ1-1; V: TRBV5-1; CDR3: CASSLDRDSEAFF
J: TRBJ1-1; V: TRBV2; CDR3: CASSLTNTEAFF
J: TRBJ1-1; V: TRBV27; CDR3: CASSLYRNTEAFF
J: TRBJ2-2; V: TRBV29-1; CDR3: CSGGRTGELFF
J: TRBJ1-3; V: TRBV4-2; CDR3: CASSLRGPSNTIYF
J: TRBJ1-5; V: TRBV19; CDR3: CASSIVRGTNNQPQHF
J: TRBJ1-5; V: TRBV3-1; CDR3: CASSLNAIDQPQHF
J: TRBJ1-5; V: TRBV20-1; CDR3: CSASDGGNQPQHF
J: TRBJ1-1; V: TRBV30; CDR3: CAWLHLTQDLRVFF
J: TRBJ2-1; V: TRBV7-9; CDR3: CASSLGVGDSYNEQFF
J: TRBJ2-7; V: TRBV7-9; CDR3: CASSFLTGGLGGEQYF
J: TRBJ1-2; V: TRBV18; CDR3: CASSPGDGPYGYTF
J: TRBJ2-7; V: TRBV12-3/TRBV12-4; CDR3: CASRQSRYEQYF
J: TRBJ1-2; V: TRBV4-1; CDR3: CASSHQGVGMGYTF
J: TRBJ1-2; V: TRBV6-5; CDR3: CASSYSPGTGYGYTF
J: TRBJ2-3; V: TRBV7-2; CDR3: CASSLEPGAQYF